This record covers a single TCR beta chain. What it recognizes is unknown. The record originates from a study of cytomegalovirus exposure and HLA in healthy donors. Healthy bone marrow donors formed the donor group. PCR primers comprised 60 Vbeta and 13 Jbeta primers. Method: immunoSEQ multiplex PCR; TCRdb's copy keeps in-frame clones and lacks some. The repertoire holds some 130,000 clones, with roughly 78% as singletons. The study, taken as a whole, reports: In the analysis, some V segments, TRBV6-2 and TRBV6-3 included, were excluded as indistinguishable. Most CMV-associated TCR beta chains were later found to appear HLA-restricted.

Germline CDR1 SEHNR, CDR2 FQNEAQ (reference sequence). The CDR3 runs to 13 residues. V gave up 3 bases and J gave up 7 bases, with 12 bases separating them. V gene TRBV7-9 combines with J gene TRBJ1-2; D is uncertain. The receptor was isolated from a man aged 45 to 65 in good health and CMV-seropositive. The sequencing sample was made of PBMCs. CDR3 DNA: TGTGCCAGCAGCTTTTCGGGGTTCGGTGGCTACACCTTC. The encoded protein is CASSFSGFGGYTF.